Reported below is one T cell receptor (beta chain). Generated by immunoSEQ multiplex PCR, the TCRdb table keeps only in-frame clones and is missing some. The sample has around 68,000 clones; around 80% are singletons. The entry originates in a study of blood T cell repertoires in COVID-19. Germline trimming cut 5 bases from V and 4 bases from J; bases unmatched to any gene: 5. Germline lookup yields CDR1 SGHTA and CDR2 FQGNSA. The CDR3 contains 13 residues. The sequencing input was peripheral blood. The chain carries TRBV7-2 and TRBJ2-7; TRBD1 agrees at 7 bases. This receptor was taken from a woman aged 45-59 years with acute or convalescent COVID-19. CDR3: CASSRDRVYEQYF. The CDR3 DNA is TGTGCCAGCAGCCGTGACAGGGTGTACGAGCAGTACTTC.